This T cell receptor (beta chain) was recovered during a study of T cell repertoires in cytomegalovirus infection (dated by TCRdb to about 2019). General notes on the study: Donor HLA type was relevant to the analysis, as public TCR beta signatures indicated carriage of CMV infection together with the matching HLA type.

The run used an Illumina HiSeq 1500. In-frame beta chains were kept once TCRdb had trimmed the public reads at Q25 with fastp and called clones with MiXCR. Rows are unified per CDR3 protein, each entry keeping the most common DNA and genes. This sample has just over 300,000 distinct CDR3 sequences in its table, and roughly 15% of those were observed once. The leading ten clones occupy more than 10% of the sample. Counted from cysteine to phenylalanine, this CDR3 has 18 amino acids. Only the CDR3 DNA is retained, 54 bases long and in frame from the first base. Via the germline V gene, CDR1 is SGHTA and CDR2 FQGNSA. Germline trimming amounts to 3 bases on V and 0 bases on J, with 6 as the count of junction bases outside the gene matches. On the study overall, not on this receptor specifically: In both this cohort and an independent approximately 350-donor cohort, the cumulative frequency of public TCR beta family members distinguished carriers of CMV infection plus the relevant HLA type. In the ex vivo response, HLA-C-restricted CMV-specific TCR beta clonotypes were dominant, and in two of eight donors the single most frequent clonotype came from this HLA-C-restricted group.

Only a few counts were recorded for this clonotype. Its antigen specificity is not known. Base-call qualities are not available, and no considerably larger clone is one nucleotide away. The specimen sequenced was PBMCs. The chain is made from TRBV7-2 and TRBJ2-3; 13 of the junction bases match TRBD2. The receptor's source is a human donor in good health (CMV status not recorded). Some clones in this sample may be carry-over from other donors' samples. Here is the DNA: TGTGCCAGCAGCTTCCGTTCGGGACTAGCGGGGAGCACAGATACGCAGTATTTT. The resulting protein is CASSFRSGLAGSTDTQYF.